These 26 T cell receptor beta chains were sequenced from one sample in a study of shared clonotypes between healthy human individuals. Data came from immunoSEQ multiplex PCR; TCRdb stores just in-frame clones and leaves some out. The sample includes under 120,000 clones, around 71% of them seen just once. Input material: memory CD8+ T cells sorted from blood. Subset defined: CD45RO+ cells pooled with CCR7-negative TemRA cells. These receptor sequences come from a woman aged 30 to 39 in good health.

This chain connects TRBV28 to TRBJ2-7; 9 bases agree with TRBD1. CDR1 and CDR2 from the germline V gene are MDHEN and SYDVKM. After removal of 6 bases from V and 4 bases from J, the junction contained 10 bases not matched to a gene. This CDR3 spans 15 amino acids. The CDR3 here is CASREIMGQGYEQYF. For the CDR3, the DNA is TGTGCCAGCAGGGAGATTATGGGACAGGGATACGAGCAGTACTTC.

The V call is TRBV28, the J call TRBJ1-5; 9 bases match TRBD1. The CDR3 is made up of 17 amino acids. Germline CDR1 is MDHEN and CDR2 is SYDVKM. With 0 bases clipped from V and 4 bases from J, the junction kept 7 bases outside the gene matches. As DNA, the CDR3 is TGTGCCAGCAGTTTATGGGGGCTTGGACAGGGGAATCAGCCCCAGCATTTT. It yields the protein CASSLWGLGQGNQPQHF.

Only a few counts were recorded for this clone. The gene calls are TRBV25-1 and TRBJ1-4; D gene unclear. The CDR3 consists of 14 residues. V lost 5 bases, J lost 6 bases, and 13 bases lay in between. Looked up from germline, CDR1 is MGHDK and CDR2 is SYGVNS. The CDR3 loop is CASSKRTGDEKLFF. For the CDR3, the DNA is TGTGCCAGCAGTAAAAGGACTGGAGATGAAAAACTGTTTTTT.

The rearrangement joins TRBV6-1 to TRBJ1-1; D is unresolved. This CDR3 contains 14 residues. CDR1 and CDR2 (germline): MNHNS, SASEGT. Trimming shortened V by 5 bases and J by 1 base, and 11 bases separated the two germline ends. CDR3 region: CASSKPDRNTEAFF. As DNA, the CDR3 is TGTGCCAGCAGTAAGCCAGACCGGAACACTGAAGCTTTCTTT.

The chain uses TRBV10-3 and TRBJ2-3, with a weak D call TRBD2 (5 bases). The CDR3 sequence is 13 residues long. CDR1 is ENHRY and CDR2 is SYGVKD in the germline V gene. Trimming shortened V by 9 bases and J by 3 bases, and 13 bases separated the two germline ends. The CDR3: CAIGLELTDTQYF. In DNA, the CDR3 is TGTGCCATAGGACTGGAGCTTACAGATACGCAGTATTTT.

In regard to this clone: The sample contains more than one DNA sequence encoding this CDR3. The V and J genes are TRBV6-4 and TRBJ2-1, with D unresolved. The V end was cut by 0 bases, the J end by 4 bases, with 4 bases between. The germline gives CDR1 MRHNA, CDR2 SNTAGT. This CDR3 is 13 amino acids long. This CDR3 reads CASSDSDYNEQFF. CDR3 nucleotide sequence: TGTGCCAGCAGTGACTCCGATTACAATGAGCAGTTCTTC.

The chain recombines TRBV11-2 with TRBJ2-3, with D possibly matching TRBD2 (5 bases). CDR1 is SGHAT, CDR2 FQNNGV, per germline. The CDR3 has 15 amino acids. The ends were cut back, 4 bases at V and 4 bases at J, with 15 bases in the middle. The chain's CDR3 is CASSSGWRRADTQYF. In nucleotides, the CDR3 is TGTGCCAGCAGCTCCGGGTGGAGGCGCGCAGATACGCAGTATTTT.

The rearrangement joins TRBV7-2 to TRBJ2-5; TRBD2 agrees at 8 bases. The CDR3 spans 18 residues. Germline CDR1 is SGHTA and CDR2 is FQGNSA. Trimming cost V 1 base and J 5 bases; bases outside gene matches: 15. This CDR3 reads CASSLGISGTSGGETQYF. The CDR3 coding sequence is TGTGCCAGCAGCTTAGGCATTAGCGGGACCTCTGGGGGGGAGACCCAGTACTTC.

The rearrangement joins TRBV14 to TRBJ2-5; TRBD2 matches at 7 bases. The J call is in doubt because the DNA end fits TRBJ2-7 better. There are 16 residues in the CDR3. Looked up from germline, CDR1 is SGHDN and CDR2 is FVKESK. Written as DNA, the CDR3 is TGTGCCAGCAGCCAACCGGGACTACCCGATTCCTACGAGCAGTACTTC. This encodes CASSQPGLPDSYEQYF.

This chain uses TRBV6-4 with TRBJ1-5; TRBD1 aligns across 8 bases. This CDR3 contains 15 residues. Trimming took 4 bases from V and 7 from J; bases not matched to a gene: 9. From germline, CDR1 is MRHNA and CDR2 SNTAGT. In nucleotides, the CDR3 is TGTGCCAGCAGTGCCGACAGGGGAGAGGACCAGCCCCAGCATTTT. Translated, it gives CASSADRGEDQPQHF.

This clone showed up just once. The chain joins TRBV29-1 to TRBJ2-7, with TRBD2 identical over 7 bases. CDR3 length: 18 residues. CDR1 and CDR2 (germline): SQVTM, ANQGSEA. The J segment lost 4 bases and the V segment lost 2 bases, leaving 20 bases of the junction unmatched. This CDR3 reads CSVELADQKTMVGYEQYF. The CDR3 DNA is TGCAGCGTTGAACTAGCGGACCAAAAGACTATGGTTGGTTACGAGCAGTACTTC.

The rearrangement uses TRBV28 and TRBJ2-7; TRBD2 aligns across 9 bases. CDR1 is MDHEN, CDR2 SYDVKM, per germline. The CDR3 consists of 16 residues. J gave up 7 bases and V 4 bases, and 14 bases lay outside the gene matches. The CDR3 nucleotides are TGTGCCAGCAGTTCCCGGGTTAGCGGGAGTTTGTGGGAGCAGTACTTC. Its protein product is CASSSRVSGSLWEQYF.

This clone was seen only once. The rearrangement joins TRBV2 to TRBJ2-3; TRBD2 aligns across 13 bases. The junction had 3 bases not matched to a gene; V was cut back by 5 bases and J by 4 bases. This CDR3 contains 15 residues. Per germline, CDR1 SNHLY and CDR2 FYNNEI. The chain's CDR3 is CASSRTSGSSDTQYF. The CDR3 coding sequence is TGTGCCAGCAGTCGGACTAGCGGGAGCTCAGATACGCAGTATTTT.

This chain uses TRBV10-2 with TRBJ2-7; D is unresolved. CDR1 and CDR2 (germline): WSHSY, SAAADI. The CDR3 totals 12 residues. The V gene lost 11 bases and the J gene lost 6 bases, with 17 bases spanning the gap. The CDR3 DNA reads as TGCGCCTCCTCGCCAGAGTTCGCCGAGCAGTACTTC. Translating it yields CASSPEFAEQYF.

The chain is built from TRBV7-6 and TRBJ1-2, with TRBD1 matching over 8 bases. The junction had 8 bases not matched to a gene; V was cut back by 5 bases and J by 3 bases. The CDR3 is made up of 15 amino acids. Germline V lookup: CDR1 SGHVS, CDR2 FNYEAQ. The CDR3 loop is CASSTWTGTDYGYTF. In nucleotides, the CDR3 is TGTGCCAGCAGCACCTGGACAGGGACCGACTATGGCTACACCTTC. Based on the CDR3 plus reference TRBV7-6 and TRBJ1-2, the full variable domain is GAGVSQSPRYKVTKRGQDVALRCDPISGHVSLYWYRQALGQGPEFLTYFNYEAQQDKSGLPNDRFSAERPEGSISTLTIQRTEQRDSAMYRCASSTWTGTDYGYTFGSGTRLTVV.

J is TRBJ2-7 and V is TRBV29-1; 9 bases match TRBD2. Germline V lookup: CDR1 SQVTM, CDR2 ANQGSEA. V was clipped by 4 bases and J by 3 bases; unmatched bases: 7. The CDR3 runs 14 residues. CDR3 DNA: TGCAGCGTTGTAGCTAGCGGGACGATCTACGAGCAGTACTTC. It encodes CSVVASGTIYEQYF.

This chain uses TRBV28 with TRBJ1-4; TRBD1 is a possible D gene (6 bases). The V end lost 6 bases, the J end lost 3 bases, and 11 bases lay between the germline ends. Germline loops: CDR1 MDHEN, CDR2 SYDVKM. CDR3 length: 14 residues. The CDR3 is CASSPQGPNEKLFF. CDR3 DNA: TGTGCCAGCAGCCCACAGGGTCCTAATGAAAAACTGTTTTTT.

V and J are TRBV27 and TRBJ2-5; no clear D. TRBJ2-7 matches the DNA end more closely, so the J call is doubtful. The CDR3 consists of 14 residues. From germline, CDR1 is MNHEY and CDR2 SMNVEV (reference sequence). This CDR3 is CASSLRSPGYEQYF. The CDR3 coding sequence is TGTGCCAGCAGTCTCCGAAGCCCTGGCTACGAGCAGTACTTC.

Remarks on this clone: This likely came from a read error, as a far larger clone is one base away. The CDR3 nucleotides are TGTGCCAGCAGCGTAGTTTGGAGTACTGAAGCTTTCTTT. This gives the protein CASSVVWSTEAFF. V is TRBV9 and J is TRBJ1-1; D remains ambiguous. Trimming cost V 0 bases and J 5 bases, with 8 bases left between them. CDR1 SGDLS and CDR2 YYNGEE come from the germline V gene. CDR3 size: 13 residues.

The chain is built from TRBV29-1 and TRBJ2-1, with D perhaps matching TRBD2 (6 bases). The germline V gene has CDR1 SQVTM and CDR2 ANQGSEA. Trimming took off 8 bases at V and 6 bases at J, with 17 bases between the two ends. This CDR3 has 13 amino acids. CDR3 protein: CSFILALFNEQFF. The CDR3 DNA sequence: TGCAGCTTCATACTAGCACTTTTCAATGAGCAGTTCTTC.

This clone appeared a few times. The V gene is TRBV5-5, the J gene TRBJ1-3, with D hard to call. CDR3 length: 16 residues. Looked up from germline, CDR1 is SGHKS and CDR2 is YYEKEE (reference sequence). The V end lost 0 bases, the J end lost 0 bases, and 10 bases lay between the germline ends. The chain's CDR3 is CASSLVADSSGNTIYF. The CDR3 DNA reads as TGTGCCAGCAGCTTGGTGGCGGATAGCTCTGGAAACACCATATATTTT.

This clone appeared once. The chain employs TRBV7-9 and TRBJ1-1, with D unclear. V lost 1 base and J lost 11, with 11 bases in between. Germline CDR1 and CDR2: SEHNR and FQNEAQ (reference sequence). This CDR3 has 12 residues. CDR3 sequence: CASSLGSHGAFF. CDR3 nucleotide sequence: TGTGCCAGCAGCTTAGGGTCTCACGGCGCTTTCTTT.

V usage is TRBV6-4 and J usage is TRBJ2-1, with 7 nucleotides matching TRBD2. V lost 2 bases, J lost 5 bases, and 3 bases stayed unmatched. There are 14 residues in the CDR3. Germline CDR1 is MRHNA and CDR2 is SNTAGT. CDR3 sequence: CASSDGLEDNEQFF. The CDR3 DNA follows: TGTGCCAGCAGTGACGGACTAGAAGACAATGAGCAGTTCTTC.

The chain's CDR3 is CASRSDRGPYNEQFF. CDR3 coding DNA: TGTGCCAGCAGATCGGACAGGGGTCCCTACAATGAGCAGTTCTTC. The V and J genes are TRBV27 and TRBJ2-1; 9 positions agree with TRBD1. CDR1 and CDR2 from the germline V gene are MNHEY and SMNVEV (reference sequence). Trimming removed 6 bases from V and 2 bases from J; junction bases left unmatched: 5. The CDR3 has 15 amino acids.

V and J are TRBV2 and TRBJ1-2, with no clear D. The CDR3 totals 14 residues. In germline, CDR1 is SNHLY, CDR2 FYNNEI. Trimming pared 11 bases from V and 4 bases from J, leaving 20 bases between. CDR3 in DNA: TGTGCCGCGACCGGGCTCCGCCGTAGCTATGGCTACACCTTC. This gives the protein CAATGLRRSYGYTF.

V is TRBV18 and J is TRBJ1-2; 9 bases line up with TRBD1. Germline V gene data show CDR1 as KGHSH and CDR2 as LQKENI. J gave up 8 bases and V 6 bases, and 10 bases lay outside the gene matches. This CDR3 spans 14 amino acids. This chain's CDR3 is CASSRDRVQEGYTF. CDR3 in DNA: TGTGCCAGCTCTCGGGACAGGGTACAGGAAGGCTACACCTTC.